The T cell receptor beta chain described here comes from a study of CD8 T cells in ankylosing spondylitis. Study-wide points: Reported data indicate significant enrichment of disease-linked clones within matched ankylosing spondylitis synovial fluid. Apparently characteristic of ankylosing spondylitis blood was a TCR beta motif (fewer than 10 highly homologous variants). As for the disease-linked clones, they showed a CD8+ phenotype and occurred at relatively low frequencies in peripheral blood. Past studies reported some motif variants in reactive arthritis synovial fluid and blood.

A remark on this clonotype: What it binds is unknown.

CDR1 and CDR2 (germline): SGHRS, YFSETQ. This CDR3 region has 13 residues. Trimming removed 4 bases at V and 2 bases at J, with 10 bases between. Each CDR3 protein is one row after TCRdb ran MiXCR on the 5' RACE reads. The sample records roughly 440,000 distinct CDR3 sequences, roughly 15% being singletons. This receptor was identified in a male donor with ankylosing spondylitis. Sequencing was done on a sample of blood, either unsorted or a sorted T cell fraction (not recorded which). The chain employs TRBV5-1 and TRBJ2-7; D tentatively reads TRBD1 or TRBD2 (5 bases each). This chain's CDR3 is CASSTVGAYEQYF. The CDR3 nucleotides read TGCGCCAGCAGCACCGTGGGGGCCTACGAGCAGTACTTC.